The sequence of this T cell receptor (beta chain) was determined in a study of control samples from healthy donors and cancer patients (dated by TCRdb to 2020 to 2022). Remarks on this clone: Its antigen has not been determined. Per-base quality was not reported, and no clone a single base away is much larger than it.

The cysteine opens and the phenylalanine closes a CDR3 of 16 amino acids. Only the CDR3 region is kept as DNA, spanning 48 bases read in frame from base 1. Sequences SGHAT (CDR1) and FQNNGV (CDR2) are obtained from the germline V gene. V and J lose 2 bases and 7 bases, and a span of 21 bases separates them. Libraries came from the immunoSEQ multiplex PCR assay. What TCRdb holds here is the immuneACCESS table cut down to in-frame rearrangements. Part of the clones is not present; checked against another copy, under half of the missing clones reflect an unresolved V gene, and the others are unexplained. This sample gives just over 50,000 clones in total; roughly 90% of them show up just once. Together, the top ten hold around 40% of the sample.

The receptor's source is a middle-aged man with head and neck cancer. The chain employs TRBV11-2 and TRBJ2-7, with the D gene uncertain. The sequencing sample was made of PBMCs. The nucleotide sequence reads as follows: TGTGCCAGCAGCTTAACTCGCGCCGACGGTGGGTGGGAGCAGTACTTC. The encoded protein is CASSLTRADGGWEQYF.